This entry concerns a single T cell receptor beta chain. The table came from immunoSEQ multiplex PCR; TCRdb's copy has only in-frame clones and leaves some out. Among tens of thousands of clones listed, about three quarters were seen once. These data are taken from a study of blood T cell repertoires in COVID-19. Study as a whole: The cDNA or gDNA used as material had been derived from T cells, B-cell-depleted T cells, or PBMCs.

Germline V CDR1 and CDR2: SGHNT, YYREEE (reference sequence). The CDR3 length is 16 residues. With 0 bases clipped from V and 5 bases from J, the junction kept 11 bases outside the gene matches. This chain links TRBV5-4 with TRBJ2-7; 7 nucleotides line up with TRBD1. Material: peripheral blood. The clonotype comes from a man aged 30 to 39 with COVID-19, enrolled during active disease. The CDR3 DNA reads TGTGCCAGCAGCTTGGAGGCCAGAGGGGGCAGAGACGAGCAGTACTTC. Translated, it gives CASSLEARGGRDEQYF.